Below are 4 T cell receptor beta chains sequenced from a single sample in a study of Ad26.COV2.S vaccination and SARS-CoV-2 variants. Using immunoSEQ multiplex PCR, the repertoire was profiled, and TCRdb retains in-frame clones only, with some absent. The sample carries about 460,000 clones, 89% recorded once. Treatment indicated: some 19 received Ad26.COV2.S at low or high dose, single or two shots; a few received placebo; per-sample allocation not given. The study sampled participants on day 63 after the first vaccine or placebo injection. Here the sequenced sample was peripheral blood, taken in a trial of Ad26.COV2.S vaccine versus placebo. Every receptor here comes from a person aged 18-65 years who received the Ad26.COV2.S COVID-19 vaccine or a placebo.

The V and J genes are TRBV19 and TRBJ2-2; a possible D gene is TRBD2 (6 bases). This CDR3 contains 14 residues. Germline CDR1 is LNHDA and CDR2 is SQIVND (reference sequence). Trimming removed 9 bases at V and 5 bases at J, with 16 bases between. CDR3 bases: TGTGCCAGCCGCCCGGGGGTGTGGACCGGGGAGCTGTTTTTT. Encoded protein: CASRPGVWTGELFF. The full variable domain, its missing parts supplied by reference TRBV19 and TRBJ2-2, is DGGITQSPKYLFRKEGQNVTLSCEQNLNHDAMYWYRQDPGQGLRLIYYSQIVNDFQKGDIAEGYSVSREKKESFPLTVTSAQKNPTAFYLCASRPGVWTGELFFGEGSRLTVL.

The V gene is TRBV7-2, the J gene TRBJ2-7; TRBD2 matches 12 bases. V lost 4 bases to trimming and J lost 9 bases; unmatched junction nucleotides: 16. This CDR3 has 17 amino acids. In germline, CDR1 is SGHTA, CDR2 FQGNSA. The CDR3 here is CASSYASRASGGARQYF. In nucleotides, the CDR3 is TGTGCCAGCAGCTACGCATCCCGGGCTAGCGGGGGGGCCCGGCAGTACTTC.

The chain recombines TRBV10-1 with TRBJ2-6; D uncertain. Germline V gene sequence: CDR1 WNHNN, CDR2 SYGVQD (reference sequence). This CDR3 is built from 14 residues. V shed 7 bases and J shed 0 bases, with 7 bases lying between them. The CDR3 loop is CASNRSSGANVLTF. For the CDR3, the DNA is TGCGCCAGCAATCGCAGCTCTGGGGCCAACGTCCTGACTTTC.

The chain uses TRBV27 and TRBJ2-1, with 15 bases aligning to TRBD2. V shed 4 bases and J 8 bases; nucleotides not matched to a gene: 6. Germline V lookup: CDR1 MNHEY, CDR2 SMNVEV (reference sequence). This CDR3 has 16 amino acids. Here the CDR3 reads CASSSGTSGRLDEQFF. Here the CDR3 DNA reads TGTGCCAGCAGTTCCGGGACTAGCGGGAGGTTGGATGAGCAGTTCTTC.